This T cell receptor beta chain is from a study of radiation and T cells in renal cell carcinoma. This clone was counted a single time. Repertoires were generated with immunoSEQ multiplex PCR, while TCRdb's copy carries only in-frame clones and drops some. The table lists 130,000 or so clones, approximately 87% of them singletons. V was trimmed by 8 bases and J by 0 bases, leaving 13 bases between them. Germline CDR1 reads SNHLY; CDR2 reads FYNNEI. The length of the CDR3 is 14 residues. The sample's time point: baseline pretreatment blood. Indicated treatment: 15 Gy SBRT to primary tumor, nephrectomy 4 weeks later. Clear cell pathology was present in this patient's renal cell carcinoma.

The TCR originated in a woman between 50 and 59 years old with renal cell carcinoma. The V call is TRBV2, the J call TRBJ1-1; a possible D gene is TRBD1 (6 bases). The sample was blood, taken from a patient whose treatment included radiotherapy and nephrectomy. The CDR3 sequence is CASLKDRMNTEAFF. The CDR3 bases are TGTGCCAGCCTAAAGGACAGAATGAACACTGAAGCTTTCTTT. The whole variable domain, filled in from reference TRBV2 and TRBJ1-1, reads EPEVTQTPSHQVTQMGQEVILRCVPISNHLYFYWYRQILGQKVEFLVSFYNNEISEKSEIFDDQFSVERPDGSNFTLKIRSTKLEDSAMYFCASLKDRMNTEAFFGQGTRLTVV.